This T cell receptor beta chain was sequenced during a study of vaccination and CD4 T cells after COVID-19. The treatment: approximately nine-day PBMC culture with coronavirus spike peptide pools or control peptides (ViraFEST assay). Trimming cost V 1 base and J 3 bases, with 14 bases left between them. Germline assignment: CDR1 DFQATT and CDR2 SNEGSKA (reference sequence). CDR3 length: 15 residues. The Oncomine TCR Beta short-read assay was applied to DNA of cultured CD4+ T cells. One entry per CDR3 protein results from TCRdb running MiXCR on the PCR reads. The sample has about 10,000 distinct CDR3 sequences; approximately 57% are singletons. Points on this clonotype: Its antigen is unknown.

The chain employs TRBV20-1 and TRBJ2-3; D is unresolved. The source of this sequence is a human donor who had recovered from COVID-19. The sample comprised CD4+ T cells from blood, cultured in vitro. The CDR3, as DNA: TGCAGTGCTAGAGTGGCATCCCGGAGAACAGATACGCAGTATTTT. This encodes CSARVASRRTDTQYF.